Presented here are 8 T cell receptor beta chains from one specimen sequenced in a study of CD8 T cells in Susac syndrome. Reverse transcription of about 0.5 to 1 ug RNA was carried out with random hexamers. TCRdb analysed the immunoSEQ multiplex PCR reads with MiXCR anew, one entry per CDR3 protein. The sample lists 150,000 to 160,000 distinct CDR3 sequences; just under 95% were seen once. The sample consisted of CD8+ T cells from PBMCs. These receptors were obtained from a human donor with multiple sclerosis.

The CDR3 DNA reads as TGTGCCGTCCACGGGGTAGGGGAGCAGTTCTTC. Protein product: CAVHGVGEQFF. The chain links TRBV7-9 to TRBJ2-1; tentatively, D is TRBD2 (5 bases). Germline V gene lookup returns CDR1 SEHNR and CDR2 FQNEAQ (reference sequence). Trimming left V 11 bases short and J 10 bases short, with 15 bases between. The CDR3 is 11 residues long.

CDR3 in DNA: TGTGCCAGCAGCCCAACCGGCGGCTCCAATCAGCCCCAGCATTTT. It specifies CASSPTGGSNQPQHF. This sequence joins TRBV9 and TRBJ1-5; D uncertain. CDR1 is SGDLS, CDR2 YYNGEE, per germline. V was shortened by 4 bases and J by 3 bases, with 14 bases between the two germline ends. CDR3 length equals 15 residues.

The V and J genes are TRBV13 and TRBJ2-7; D is uncertain. V shed 3 bases and J shed 1 base, with 7 bases lying between them. Germline V gives CDR1 PRHDT, CDR2 FYEKMQ (reference sequence). This CDR3 spans 13 amino acids. For the CDR3, the DNA is TGTGCCAGCAGCTTCTTCTGGTCCTACGAGCAGTACTTC. Protein: CASSFFWSYEQYF. Full variable domain (outside the CDR3, taken from reference TRBV13 and TRBJ2-7): AAGVIQSPRHLIKEKRETATLKCYPIPRHDTVYWYQQGPGQDPQFLISFYEKMQSDKGSIPDRFSAQQFSDYHSELNMSSLELGDSALYFCASSFFWSYEQYFGPGTRLTVT.

This chain uses TRBV7-9 with TRBJ1-4; D may be TRBD1 (5 bases). The V end was cut by 4 bases, the J end by 4 bases, with 16 bases between. Germline V gives CDR1 SEHNR, CDR2 FQNEAQ (reference sequence). The CDR3 has 16 amino acids. The CDR3 region has the DNA TGTGCCAGCAGCTCCCTCAAGGGGCTCCTTAATGAAAAACTGTTTTTT. Protein: CASSSLKGLLNEKLFF.

V and J are TRBV29-1 and TRBJ2-1, with 8 bases that match TRBD2. CDR1 SQVTM and CDR2 ANQGSEA come from the germline V gene. The CDR3 contains 14 residues. Trimming at V came to 3 bases and at J to 8 bases, leaving 9 bases not matched to a gene. The CDR3 loop reads CSVEGRTGGDEQFF. The CDR3 nucleotides are TGCAGCGTTGAGGGCAGGACGGGGGGGGATGAGCAGTTCTTC.

The chain carries TRBV29-1 and TRBJ2-7; the match to TRBD1 covers 7 bases. The CDR3 extends over 13 amino acids. CDR1 is SQVTM and CDR2 is ANQGSEA in the germline V gene. V shed 5 bases and J 3 bases; nucleotides not matched to a gene: 7. CDR3 coding DNA: TGCAGCGTTTACTACAGGGGCCTCTACGAGCAGTACTTC. It codes for CSVYYRGLYEQYF.

J is TRBJ1-6 and V is TRBV7-9; D is uncertain. V lost 1 base to trimming and J lost 10 bases, with 14 bases between them. The germline V gene has CDR1 SEHNR and CDR2 FQNEAQ (reference sequence). The CDR3 spans 15 residues. The CDR3 is CASSLVRREESPLHF. The CDR3 coding sequence is TGTGCCAGCAGCTTAGTACGTCGGGAGGAATCACCCCTCCACTTT.

The chain employs TRBV20-1 and TRBJ1-1; TRBD1 might be the D (5 bases). The CDR3 spans 14 residues. V lost 1 base and J lost 3, with 12 bases in between. CDR1 is DFQATT and CDR2 is SNEGSKA in the germline V gene (reference sequence). The CDR3, as DNA: TGCAGTGCTAGAGGATGGCAGGGTCACACTGAAGCTTTCTTT. Amino acid sequence: CSARGWQGHTEAFF.